The 25 T cell receptor beta chains below all came from one sample that was sequenced in a study of blood T cell repertoires in COVID-19. Data came from immunoSEQ multiplex PCR; TCRdb stores just in-frame clones and leaves some out. The sample records around 180,000 clones, approximately 83% being singletons. Sequenced sample: peripheral blood. These receptors all stem from a human donor in a cohort sampled during active COVID-19.

The chain joins TRBV6-5 to TRBJ2-7; TRBD1 matches 9 bases. The V gene end was trimmed by 2 bases and the J gene end by 5 bases; junction bases not matched to a gene: 10. The germline V gene encodes CDR1 MNHEY and CDR2 SVGAGI. The CDR3 is 16 residues long. This CDR3 reads CASSYAGTGPYDEQYF. The CDR3 DNA reads as TGTGCCAGCAGTTACGCCGGGACAGGGCCTTATGACGAGCAGTACTTC.

The V call is TRBV24-1, the J call TRBJ2-7, with a tentative D call TRBD1 (6 bases). Germline CDR1 KGHDR, CDR2 SFDVKD. Trimming shortened V by 4 bases and J by 3 bases, and 24 bases separated the two germline ends. The CDR3 is made up of 18 amino acids. In nucleotides, the CDR3 is TGTGCCACCAGTGACTCGCAATGGGACAAAGGTTTGATCTACGAGCAGTACTTC. Translation: CATSDSQWDKGLIYEQYF.

V usage is TRBV5-8 and J usage is TRBJ2-7, with 7 bases matching TRBD2. The CDR3 extends over 16 amino acids. The V gene's germline CDR1 is SGHTS and CDR2 YDEGEE. J was trimmed by 5 bases and V by 4 bases; bases with no gene match: 15. CDR3 loop: CASSPTWWRESHEQYF. The CDR3 nucleotides read TGTGCCAGCAGCCCGACATGGTGGCGGGAGTCCCACGAGCAGTACTTC.

The chain links TRBV20-1 to TRBJ2-1; 9 bases line up with TRBD2. Germline CDR1 and CDR2: DFQATT and SNEGSKA (reference sequence). The CDR3 covers 16 residues. V lost 4 bases, J lost 7 bases, and 14 bases stayed unmatched. The CDR3 sequence is CSANENRAGGSNEQFF. The CDR3, as DNA: TGCAGTGCTAATGAGAATCGAGCGGGAGGCAGTAATGAGCAGTTCTTC.

The chain is built from TRBV19 and TRBJ1-5; 8 bases are shared with TRBD1. The CDR3 is 14 residues long. Germline CDR1 LNHDA, CDR2 SQIVND (reference sequence). J lost 3 bases, V lost 8 bases, and 6 bases had no gene match. In nucleotides, the CDR3 is TGTGCCAGTGGCAGGACAGGGATCAATCAGCCCCAGCATTTT. This gives the protein CASGRTGINQPQHF.

The V gene is TRBV12-3 or TRBV12-4, the J gene TRBJ2-7; TRBD2 is a possible D gene (5 bases). The CDR3 loop spans 12 amino acids. The ends were cut back, 3 bases at V and 7 bases at J, with 10 bases in the middle. CDR3 coding DNA: TGTGCCAGCAGTTTCATTCCGGGGGAGCAGTACTTC. Protein product: CASSFIPGEQYF.

The gene calls are TRBV4-3 and TRBJ1-2; D is unresolved. Germline V gene sequence: CDR1 LGHNA, CDR2 YSLEER. Trimming stripped 1 base from V and 0 bases from J, with 9 bases between. The CDR3 contains 15 residues. The CDR3 DNA is TGCGCCAGCAGCCAAGGTTCTACGTCTAACTATGGCTACACCTTC. Translation: CASSQGSTSNYGYTF.

This clone has a count of ten or more. This sequence joins TRBV18 and TRBJ2-7; TRBD2 aligns across 9 bases. Germline V gene data show CDR1 as KGHSH and CDR2 as LQKENI. With 5 bases clipped from V and 3 bases from J, the junction kept 8 bases outside the gene matches. The CDR3 totals 15 residues. CDR3 sequence: CASSVQTSGHYEQYF. For the CDR3, the DNA is TGTGCCAGCTCAGTACAGACTAGCGGACACTACGAGCAGTACTTC.

The chain's CDR3 is CASSLQGVANEKLFF. The CDR3 region has the DNA TGTGCCAGCAGTTTACAGGGGGTAGCTAATGAAAAACTGTTTTTT. The chain employs TRBV6-5 and TRBJ1-4, with TRBD1 identical over 8 bases. CDR3 length: 15 residues. Germline V gene lookup returns CDR1 MNHEY and CDR2 SVGAGI. V dropped 4 bases and J dropped 3; count of bases not matched to a gene: 4.

The rearrangement uses TRBV28 and TRBJ2-7; D perhaps matches TRBD1 (8 bases). The germline V gene has CDR1 MDHEN and CDR2 SYDVKM. The CDR3 is 13 amino acids. The V end was cut by 5 bases, the J end by 6 bases, with 14 bases between. In nucleotides, the CDR3 is TGTGCCAGCAGTCCCACAGGGGGGGGCGAGCAGTACTTC. Translated: CASSPTGGGEQYF.

DNA for the CDR3: TGTGCCAGCAGCGCGCGGGGCTTGGGAGAGACCCAGTACTTC. Amino acid sequence: CASSARGLGETQYF. This chain joins TRBV5-6 and TRBJ2-5; the D gene is possibly TRBD2 (6 bases). The CDR3 covers 14 residues. CDR1 and CDR2 (germline): SGHDT, YYEEEE. V was shortened by 4 bases and J by 4 bases, with 14 bases between the two germline ends.

This clone was observed a handful of times. The CDR3 spells CASSQAGTGGRSPLHF. The CDR3 nucleotides are TGTGCCAGCAGCCAAGCCGGGACAGGGGGGCGTTCACCCCTCCACTTT. This rearrangement joins TRBV14 to TRBJ1-6; 11 positions match TRBD1. The CDR3 has 16 amino acids. V was clipped by 1 base and J by 9 bases; unmatched bases: 5. The germline V gene has CDR1 SGHDN and CDR2 FVKESK.

The gene calls are TRBV6-5 and TRBJ2-7; tentative D call: TRBD1 (5 bases). The germline gives CDR1 MNHEY, CDR2 SVGAGI. This CDR3 contains 15 residues. Trimming removed 6 bases from V and 0 bases from J, with 15 bases in between. The CDR3 reads CASSRAPKSSYEQYF. CDR3 sequence (DNA): TGTGCCAGCAGCAGGGCCCCGAAATCCTCCTACGAGCAGTACTTC.

V usage is TRBV6-5 and J usage is TRBJ1-4; D gene ambiguous. The germline gives CDR1 MNHEY, CDR2 SVGAGI. The length of the CDR3 is 15 residues. Deletions cut 7 bases from V and 2 bases from J, with 14 bases between. In nucleotides, the CDR3 is TGTGCCAGCAAGTCCACCGCGGCGACTAATGAAAAACTGTTTTTT. This codes for CASKSTAATNEKLFF.

The V call is TRBV4-2, the J call TRBJ2-1; weak D call: TRBD2 (6 bases). The CDR3 has 17 amino acids. The V end was cut by 1 base, the J end by 3 bases, with 16 bases between. Germline values: CDR1 LGHNA, CDR2 YNFKEQ. The CDR3 reads CASSQGHGVGSYNEQFF. Here the CDR3 DNA reads TGTGCCAGCAGCCAAGGGCATGGCGTCGGGAGCTACAATGAGCAGTTCTTC.

V gene TRBV5-4 combines with J gene TRBJ1-1; TRBD1 might be the D (5 bases). Trimming removed 5 bases at V and 1 base at J, with 9 bases between. Germline CDR1 reads SGHNT; CDR2 reads YYREEE (reference sequence). The CDR3 totals 13 residues. The CDR3 DNA is TGTGCCAGCAGACGGGACTGGAACACTGAAGCTTTCTTT. Encoded protein: CASRRDWNTEAFF.

The V call is TRBV25-1, the J call TRBJ2-3; 10 positions match TRBD1. This CDR3 has 16 residues. Germline V gives CDR1 MGHDK, CDR2 SYGVNS. After removal of 5 bases from V and 5 bases from J, the junction contained 10 bases not matched to a gene. The CDR3 nucleotides are TGTGCCAGCAGTCAATCGACAGGGGGCTGGAGAGATACGCAGTATTTT. As protein: CASSQSTGGWRDTQYF.

CDR3 nucleotide sequence: TGTGCCAGCAGCGTAGATGGGAACAGGGTGGCCGAGCAGTACTTC. The encoded protein is CASSVDGNRVAEQYF. The chain combines TRBV9 with TRBJ2-7; D might be TRBD1 (6 bases). The CDR3 spans 15 residues. V gave up 0 bases and J gave up 6 bases, with 16 bases separating them. Germline V gives CDR1 SGDLS, CDR2 YYNGEE.

The DNA for the CDR3 is TGTGCCAGCAGCCAAGTGGGGACAGGGCTGGGTGAAAAACTGTTTTTT. Translated, it gives CASSQVGTGLGEKLFF. V usage is TRBV3-1 (or the pseudogene TRBV3-2) and J usage is TRBJ1-4; 9 nucleotides align to TRBD1. V was pared by 1 base and J by 7 bases, with 7 bases of the junction left unmatched. Germline CDR1 and CDR2: LGHDT and YNNKEL (reference sequence). The length of the CDR3 is 16 residues.

This clone has only one observation. The chain has TRBV10-3 and TRBJ2-3, with a tentative D call TRBD2 (7 bases). V gave up 9 bases and J gave up 2 bases, with 12 bases separating them. The CDR3 is 13 amino acids. Germline V gene data show CDR1 as ENHRY and CDR2 as SYGVKD. DNA of the CDR3: TGTGCCATGAAAGCGGGACACACAGATACGCAGTATTTT. It encodes CAMKAGHTDTQYF.

The V call is TRBV28, the J call TRBJ2-7; maybe TRBD2 (5 bases). The V gene lost 3 bases and the J gene lost 1 base, with 10 bases spanning the gap. Germline-derived CDR1 and CDR2 are MDHEN and SYDVKM. The CDR3 is 14 residues long. CDR3 protein: CASSLTGISYEQYF. Here the CDR3 DNA reads TGTGCCAGCAGTTTGACCGGGATTTCCTACGAGCAGTACTTC.

The chain uses TRBV27 and TRBJ2-7; TRBD2 might be the D (5 bases). Germline V gene sequence: CDR1 MNHEY, CDR2 SMNVEV (reference sequence). The CDR3 is 12 amino acids. V was clipped by 3 bases and J by 9 bases, with 12 bases between them. The CDR3: CASSFLKGVQYF. For the CDR3, the DNA is TGTGCCAGCAGTTTCCTAAAGGGAGTGCAGTACTTC.

The chain recombines TRBV24-1 with TRBJ1-5; TRBD1 aligns across 7 bases. This CDR3 comprises 15 residues. Germline V gene lookup returns CDR1 KGHDR and CDR2 SFDVKD. Losses at the gene ends were 4 bases for V and 2 bases for J; bases not matched to a gene: 4. CDR3 sequence reads: CATSEAGQGNQPQHF. The CDR3, as DNA: TGTGCCACCAGTGAGGCCGGACAGGGCAATCAGCCCCAGCATTTT.

The chain employs TRBV28 and TRBJ1-6; TRBD1 matches at 7 bases. Looked up from germline, CDR1 is MDHEN and CDR2 is SYDVKM. The V segment lost 10 bases and the J segment 6 bases; nucleotides outside the gene matches: 12. The CDR3 consists of 15 residues. The CDR3 region has the DNA TGTGCCACCATTCCGTCGACAGGGAGTAATTCACCCCTCCACTTT. This gives the protein CATIPSTGSNSPLHF.

The chain has TRBV10-1 and TRBJ2-7; the match to TRBD2 covers 9 bases. The length of the CDR3 is 14 residues. With 2 bases clipped from V and 6 bases from J, the junction kept 5 bases outside the gene matches. Germline-derived CDR1 and CDR2 are WNHNN and SYGVQD (reference sequence). This CDR3 is CASSEKLAGREQYF. CDR3 bases: TGCGCCAGCAGTGAGAAACTAGCGGGTCGCGAGCAGTACTTC.